This T cell receptor (beta chain) was recorded in a study of blood T cell repertoires in COVID-19. Study-level information: Material from acute and convalescent COVID-19 was sourced from the United States, Italy and Spain.

Measured with immunoSEQ multiplex PCR; TCRdb has only the in-frame clones, and not every one. The sample includes about 60,000 clones, 80% to 85% of them seen just once. Germline CDR1 is SGHNT and CDR2 is YENEEA. V lost 4 bases and J lost 4; bases outside the gene matches: 6. This CDR3 is 15 amino acids long. The gene calls are TRBV11-3 and TRBJ2-1, with 8 positions matching TRBD2. This receptor was obtained from a man aged 30 to 45 with COVID-19, enrolled during active disease. The source material was peripheral blood. The CDR3 coding sequence is TGTGCCAGCAGCTCCGGGAGGGCGGTGTACAATGAGCAGTTCTTC. It specifies CASSSGRAVYNEQFF.